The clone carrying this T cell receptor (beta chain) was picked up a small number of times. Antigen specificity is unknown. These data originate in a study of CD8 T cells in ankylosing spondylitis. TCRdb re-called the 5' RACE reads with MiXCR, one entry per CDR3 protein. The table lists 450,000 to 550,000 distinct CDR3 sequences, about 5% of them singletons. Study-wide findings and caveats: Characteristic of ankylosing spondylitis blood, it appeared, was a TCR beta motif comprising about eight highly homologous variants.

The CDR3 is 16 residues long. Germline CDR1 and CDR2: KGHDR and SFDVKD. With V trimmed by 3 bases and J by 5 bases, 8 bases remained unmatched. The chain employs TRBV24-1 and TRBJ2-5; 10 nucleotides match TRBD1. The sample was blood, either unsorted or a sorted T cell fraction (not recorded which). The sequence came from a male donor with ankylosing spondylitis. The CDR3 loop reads CATSDARDRGGETQYF. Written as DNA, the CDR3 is TGTGCCACCAGTGATGCCCGGGACAGGGGTGGGGAGACCCAGTACTTC.